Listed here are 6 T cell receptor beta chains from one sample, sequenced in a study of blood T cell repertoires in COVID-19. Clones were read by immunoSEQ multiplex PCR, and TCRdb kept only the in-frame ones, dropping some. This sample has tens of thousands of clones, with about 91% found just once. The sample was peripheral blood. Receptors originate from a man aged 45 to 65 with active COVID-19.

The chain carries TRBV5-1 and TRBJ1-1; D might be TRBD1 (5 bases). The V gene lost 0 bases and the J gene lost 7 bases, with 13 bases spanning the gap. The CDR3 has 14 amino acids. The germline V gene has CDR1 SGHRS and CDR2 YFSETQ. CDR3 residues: CASSLATGGLEAFF. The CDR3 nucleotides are TGCGCCAGCAGCTTGGCCACGGGGGGTCTTGAAGCTTTCTTT.

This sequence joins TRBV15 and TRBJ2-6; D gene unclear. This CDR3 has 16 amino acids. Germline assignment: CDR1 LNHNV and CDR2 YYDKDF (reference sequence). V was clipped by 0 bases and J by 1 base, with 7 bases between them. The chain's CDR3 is CATSRDARSGANVLTF. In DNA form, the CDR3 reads TGTGCCACCAGCAGAGATGCTAGGTCTGGGGCCAACGTCCTGACTTTC. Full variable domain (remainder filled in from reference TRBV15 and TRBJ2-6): DAMVIQNPRYQVTQFGKPVTLSCSQTLNHNVMYWYQQKSSQAPKLLFHYYDKDFNNEADTPDNFQSRRPNTSFCFLDIRSPGLGDTAMYLCATSRDARSGANVLTFGAGSRLTVL.

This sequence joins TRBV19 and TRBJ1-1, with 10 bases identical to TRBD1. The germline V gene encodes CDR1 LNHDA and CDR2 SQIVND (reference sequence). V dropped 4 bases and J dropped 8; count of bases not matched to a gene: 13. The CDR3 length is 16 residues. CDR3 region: CASSTYDMTGGDEAFF. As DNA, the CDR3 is TGTGCCAGTAGTACCTACGATATGACAGGGGGCGACGAAGCTTTCTTT.

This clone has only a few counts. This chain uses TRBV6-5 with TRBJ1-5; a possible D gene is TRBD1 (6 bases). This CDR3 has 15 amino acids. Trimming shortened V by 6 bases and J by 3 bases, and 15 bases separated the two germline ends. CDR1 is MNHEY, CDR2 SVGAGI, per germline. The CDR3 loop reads CASSNQGPYNQPQHF. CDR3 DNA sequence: TGTGCCAGCAGCAACCAGGGGCCTTACAATCAGCCCCAGCATTTT.

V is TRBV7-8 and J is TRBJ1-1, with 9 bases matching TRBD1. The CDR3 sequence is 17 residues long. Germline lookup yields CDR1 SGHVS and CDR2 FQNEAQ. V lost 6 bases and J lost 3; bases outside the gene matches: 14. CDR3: CASSPRGQGLWDTEAFF. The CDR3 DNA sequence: TGTGCCAGCAGTCCAAGGGGACAGGGTTTGTGGGACACTGAAGCTTTCTTT.

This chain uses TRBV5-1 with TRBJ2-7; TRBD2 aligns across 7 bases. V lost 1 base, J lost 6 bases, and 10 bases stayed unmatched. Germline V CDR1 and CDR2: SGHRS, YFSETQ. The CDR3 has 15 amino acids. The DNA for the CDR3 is TGCGCCAGCAGCTTGTTGACTAGCTCGATGGGCGAGCAGTACTTC. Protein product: CASSLLTSSMGEQYF.